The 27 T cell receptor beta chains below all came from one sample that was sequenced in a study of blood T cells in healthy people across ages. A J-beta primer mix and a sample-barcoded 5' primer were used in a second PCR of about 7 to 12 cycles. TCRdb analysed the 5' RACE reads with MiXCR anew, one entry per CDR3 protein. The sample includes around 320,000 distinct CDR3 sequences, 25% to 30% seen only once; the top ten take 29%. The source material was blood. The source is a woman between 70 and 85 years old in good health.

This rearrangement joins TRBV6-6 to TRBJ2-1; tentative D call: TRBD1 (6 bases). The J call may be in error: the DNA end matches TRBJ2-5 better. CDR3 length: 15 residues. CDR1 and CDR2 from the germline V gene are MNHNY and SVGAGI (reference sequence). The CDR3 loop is CASSYSMKQGGTQYF. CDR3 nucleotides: TGTGCCAGCAGTTACTCGATGAAACAGGGTGGGACCCAGTACTTC.

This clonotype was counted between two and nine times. CDR3 nucleotides: TGTGCCAGCAGCCTACCCCAACCCGGGGAGCTGTTTTTT. Encoded protein: CASSLPQPGELFF. This chain connects TRBV7-9 to TRBJ2-2; D remains ambiguous. The V end was cut by 5 bases, the J end by 6 bases, with 10 bases between. The CDR3 has 13 residues. Germline CDR1 is SEHNR and CDR2 is FQNEAQ (reference sequence). Filled out from reference TRBV7-9 and TRBJ2-2, the complete variable domain reads DTGVSQNPRHKITKRGQNVTFRCDPISEHNRLYWYRQTLGQGPEFLTYFQNEAQLEKSRLLSDRFSAERPKGSFSTLEIQRTEQGDSAMYLCASSLPQPGELFFGEGSRLTVL.

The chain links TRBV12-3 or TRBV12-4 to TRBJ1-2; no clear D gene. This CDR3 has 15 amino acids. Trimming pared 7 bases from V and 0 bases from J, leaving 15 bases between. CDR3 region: CASTSRGRANYGYTF. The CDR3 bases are TGTGCCAGCACCTCACGGGGTCGGGCTAACTATGGCTACACCTTC.

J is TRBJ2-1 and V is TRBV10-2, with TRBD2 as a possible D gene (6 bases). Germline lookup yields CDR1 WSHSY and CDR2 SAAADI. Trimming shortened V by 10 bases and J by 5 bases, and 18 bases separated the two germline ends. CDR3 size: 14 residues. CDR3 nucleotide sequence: TGCGCCACCGAAACTAGCAAGAAAGACAATGAGCAGTTCTTC. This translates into CATETSKKDNEQFF.

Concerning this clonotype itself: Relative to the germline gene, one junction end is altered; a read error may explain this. CDR3: CASSSLATVPNEQFF. Here the CDR3 DNA reads TGTGCTAGCAGCTCCCTAGCAACCGTTCCAAATGAGCAGTTCTTC. The chain combines TRBV7-7 with TRBJ2-1, with a tentative D call TRBD2 (5 bases). This CDR3 has 15 amino acids. Germline assignment: CDR1 SSHAT and CDR2 FNYEAQ (reference sequence).

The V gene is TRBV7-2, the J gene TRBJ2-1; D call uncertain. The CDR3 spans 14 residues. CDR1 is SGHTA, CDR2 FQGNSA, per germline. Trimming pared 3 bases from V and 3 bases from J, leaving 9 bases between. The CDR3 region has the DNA TGTGCCAGCAGCTTGGGCCGAAACTACAATGAGCAGTTCTTC. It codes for CASSLGRNYNEQFF.

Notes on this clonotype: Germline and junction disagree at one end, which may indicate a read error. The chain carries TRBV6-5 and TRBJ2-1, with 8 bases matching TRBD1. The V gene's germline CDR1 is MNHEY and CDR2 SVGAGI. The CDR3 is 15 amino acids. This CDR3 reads CASSFFDRGSHEQFF. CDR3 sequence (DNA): TGCGCCAGCAGTTTCTTTGACAGGGGTTCGCATGAGCAGTTCTTC.

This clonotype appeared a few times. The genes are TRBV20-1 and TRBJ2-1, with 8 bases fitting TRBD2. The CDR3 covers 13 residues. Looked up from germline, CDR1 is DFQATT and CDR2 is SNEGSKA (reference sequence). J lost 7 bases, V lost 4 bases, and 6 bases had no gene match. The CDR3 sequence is CSAKTGLGNEQFF. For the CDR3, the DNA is TGCAGTGCTAAGACGGGACTAGGGAATGAGCAGTTCTTC.

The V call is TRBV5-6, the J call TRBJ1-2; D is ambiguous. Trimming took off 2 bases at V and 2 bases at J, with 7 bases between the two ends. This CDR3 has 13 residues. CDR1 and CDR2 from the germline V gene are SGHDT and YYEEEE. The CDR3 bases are TGTGCCAGCAGCTTTGGAGAGAACTATGGCTACACCTTC. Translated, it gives CASSFGENYGYTF.

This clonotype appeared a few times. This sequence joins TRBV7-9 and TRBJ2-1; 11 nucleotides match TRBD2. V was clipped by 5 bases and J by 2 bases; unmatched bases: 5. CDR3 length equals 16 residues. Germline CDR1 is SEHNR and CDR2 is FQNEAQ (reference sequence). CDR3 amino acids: CASSVQGLAAYNEQFF. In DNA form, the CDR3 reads TGTGCCAGCAGCGTTCAGGGACTAGCGGCCTACAATGAGCAGTTCTTC. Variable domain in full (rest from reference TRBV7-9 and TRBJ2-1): DTGVSQNPRHKITKRGQNVTFRCDPISEHNRLYWYRQTLGQGPEFLTYFQNEAQLEKSRLLSDRFSAERPKGSFSTLEIQRTEQGDSAMYLCASSVQGLAAYNEQFFGPGTRLTVL.

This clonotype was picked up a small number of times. The CDR3 here is CASSLTGGVNTEAFF. In DNA, the CDR3 is TGTGCCAGCAGCCTAACGGGGGGTGTGAACACTGAAGCTTTCTTT. This chain connects TRBV7-9 to TRBJ1-1; D is possibly TRBD1 (5 bases). The CDR3 has 15 amino acids. CDR1 and CDR2 (germline): SEHNR, FQNEAQ (reference sequence). V was trimmed by 5 bases and J by 0 bases, leaving 13 bases between them.

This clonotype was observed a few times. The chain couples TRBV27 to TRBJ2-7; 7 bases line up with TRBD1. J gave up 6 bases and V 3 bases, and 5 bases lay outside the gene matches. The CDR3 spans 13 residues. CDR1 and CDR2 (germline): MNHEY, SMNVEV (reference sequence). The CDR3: CASSFSTGAEQYF. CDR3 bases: TGTGCCAGCAGTTTCTCTACAGGGGCCGAGCAGTACTTC.

The CDR3 DNA reads as TGTGCCAGCAGGGCCCCCGGCCCAGATACGCAGTATTTT. Protein product: CASRAPGPDTQYF. The chain has TRBV6-5 and TRBJ2-3; D remains ambiguous. Per germline, CDR1 MNHEY and CDR2 SVGAGI. This CDR3 has 13 amino acids. V lost 6 bases, J lost 4 bases, and 11 bases lay in between.

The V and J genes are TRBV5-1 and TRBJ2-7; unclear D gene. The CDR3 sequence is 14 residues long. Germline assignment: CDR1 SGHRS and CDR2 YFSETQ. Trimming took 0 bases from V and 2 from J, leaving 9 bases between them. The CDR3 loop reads CASSLASITYEQYF. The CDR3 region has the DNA TGCGCCAGCAGCTTGGCCAGCATAACCTACGAGCAGTACTTC.

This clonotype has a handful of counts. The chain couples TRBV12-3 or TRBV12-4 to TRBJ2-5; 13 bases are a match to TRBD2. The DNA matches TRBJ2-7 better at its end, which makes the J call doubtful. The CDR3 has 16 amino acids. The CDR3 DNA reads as TGTGCCAGCAGTGCGCGGACTAGCGGGAGCTCCTACGAGCAGTACTTC. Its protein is CASSARTSGSSYEQYF.

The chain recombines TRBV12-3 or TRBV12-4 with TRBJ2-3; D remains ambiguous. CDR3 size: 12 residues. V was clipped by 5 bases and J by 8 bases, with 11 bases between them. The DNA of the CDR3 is TGTGCCAGCAGTCCTACCCACGGTACGCAGTATTTT. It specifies CASSPTHGTQYF.

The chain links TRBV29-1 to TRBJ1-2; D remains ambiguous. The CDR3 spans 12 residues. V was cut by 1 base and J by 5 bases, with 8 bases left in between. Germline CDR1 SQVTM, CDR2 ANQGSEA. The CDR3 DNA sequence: TGCAGCGTTGAAGGGGTGTGGTATGGCTACACCTTC. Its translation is CSVEGVWYGYTF.

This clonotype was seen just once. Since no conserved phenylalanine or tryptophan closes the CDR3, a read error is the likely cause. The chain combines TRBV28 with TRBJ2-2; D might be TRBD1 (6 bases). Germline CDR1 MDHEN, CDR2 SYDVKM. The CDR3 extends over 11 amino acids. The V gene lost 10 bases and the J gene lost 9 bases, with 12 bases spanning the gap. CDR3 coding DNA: TGTGCCACAGATGGGGGCCGGGAGCTGTTTTTG. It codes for CATDGGRELFL.

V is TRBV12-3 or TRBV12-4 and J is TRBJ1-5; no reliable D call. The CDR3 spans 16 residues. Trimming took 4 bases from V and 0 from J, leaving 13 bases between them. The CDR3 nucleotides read TGTGCCAGCAGTTCCCGGACTGGAAATAGCAATCAGCCCCAGCATTTT. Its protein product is CASSSRTGNSNQPQHF.

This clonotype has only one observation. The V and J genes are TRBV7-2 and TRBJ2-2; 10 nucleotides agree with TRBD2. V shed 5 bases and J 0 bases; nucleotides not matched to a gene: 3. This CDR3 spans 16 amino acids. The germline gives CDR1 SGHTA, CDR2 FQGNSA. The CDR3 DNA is TGTGCCAGCAGCGATAGCGGGAGGACGAACACCGGGGAGCTGTTTTTT. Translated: CASSDSGRTNTGELFF.

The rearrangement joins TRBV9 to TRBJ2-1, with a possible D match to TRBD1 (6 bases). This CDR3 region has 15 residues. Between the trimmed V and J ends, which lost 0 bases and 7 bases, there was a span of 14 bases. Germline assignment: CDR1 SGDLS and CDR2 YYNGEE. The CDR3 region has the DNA TGTGCCAGCAGCGTAGACCCAAGCAGGGGAAATGAGCAGTTCTTC. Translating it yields CASSVDPSRGNEQFF.

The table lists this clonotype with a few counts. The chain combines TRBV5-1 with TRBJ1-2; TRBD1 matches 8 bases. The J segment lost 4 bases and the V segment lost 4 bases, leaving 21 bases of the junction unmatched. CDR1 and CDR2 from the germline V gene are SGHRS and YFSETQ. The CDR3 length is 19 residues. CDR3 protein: CASSRGGTGGIGTLYGYTF. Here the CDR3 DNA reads TGCGCCAGCAGCCGAGGGGGCACAGGGGGGATCGGAACCCTCTATGGCTACACCTTC.

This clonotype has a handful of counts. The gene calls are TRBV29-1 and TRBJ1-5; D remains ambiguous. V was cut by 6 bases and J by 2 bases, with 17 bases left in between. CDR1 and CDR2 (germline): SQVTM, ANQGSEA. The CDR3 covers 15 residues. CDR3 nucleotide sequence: TGCAGCGTCCGTTTAGGAGGCGGCGGCAATCAGCCCCAGCATTTT. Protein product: CSVRLGGGGNQPQHF.

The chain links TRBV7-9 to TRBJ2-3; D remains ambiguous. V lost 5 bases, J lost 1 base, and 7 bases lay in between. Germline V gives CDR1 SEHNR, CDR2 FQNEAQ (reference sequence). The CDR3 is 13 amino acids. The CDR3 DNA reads TGTGCCAGCAGCAACTGGGGCACAGATACGCAGTATTTT. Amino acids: CASSNWGTDTQYF.

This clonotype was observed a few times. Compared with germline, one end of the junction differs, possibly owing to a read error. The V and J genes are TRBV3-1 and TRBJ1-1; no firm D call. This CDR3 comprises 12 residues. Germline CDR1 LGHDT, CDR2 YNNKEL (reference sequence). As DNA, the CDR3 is TGTGCCAGCAGCCAGTTGGGCCCTGAAACTTTCTTT. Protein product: CASSQLGPETFF.

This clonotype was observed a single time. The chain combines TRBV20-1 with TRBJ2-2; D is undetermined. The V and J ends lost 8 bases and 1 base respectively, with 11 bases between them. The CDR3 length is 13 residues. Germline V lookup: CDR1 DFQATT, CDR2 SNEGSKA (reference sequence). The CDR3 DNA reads TGCAGTACCTCTGGAGAGAACACCGGGGAGCTGTTTTTT. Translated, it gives CSTSGENTGELFF.

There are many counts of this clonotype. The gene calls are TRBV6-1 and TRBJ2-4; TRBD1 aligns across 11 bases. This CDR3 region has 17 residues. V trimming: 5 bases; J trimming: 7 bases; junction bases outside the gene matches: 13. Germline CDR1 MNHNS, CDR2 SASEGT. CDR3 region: CASSPGGTGGKVNIQYF. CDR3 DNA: TGTGCCAGCAGTCCGGGGGGGACAGGGGGTAAAGTTAACATTCAGTACTTC.